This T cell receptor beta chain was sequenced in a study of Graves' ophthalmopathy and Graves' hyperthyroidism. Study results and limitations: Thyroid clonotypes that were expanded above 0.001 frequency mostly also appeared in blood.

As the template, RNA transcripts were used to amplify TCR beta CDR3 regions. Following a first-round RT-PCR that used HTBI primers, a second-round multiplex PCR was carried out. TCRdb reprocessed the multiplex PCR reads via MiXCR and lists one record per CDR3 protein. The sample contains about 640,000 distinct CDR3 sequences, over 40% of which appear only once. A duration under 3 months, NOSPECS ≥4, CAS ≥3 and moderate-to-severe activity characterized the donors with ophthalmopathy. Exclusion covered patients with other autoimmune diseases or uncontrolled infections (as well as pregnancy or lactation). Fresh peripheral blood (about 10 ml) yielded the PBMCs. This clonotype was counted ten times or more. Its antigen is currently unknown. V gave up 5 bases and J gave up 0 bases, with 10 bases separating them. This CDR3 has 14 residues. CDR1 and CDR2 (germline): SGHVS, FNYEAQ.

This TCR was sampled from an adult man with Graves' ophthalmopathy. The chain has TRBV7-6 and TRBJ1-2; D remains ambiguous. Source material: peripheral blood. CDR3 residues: CASSAGRPNYGYTF. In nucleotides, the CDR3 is TGTGCCAGCAGCGCCGGGAGACCTAACTATGGCTACACCTTC.